This entry lists 24 T cell receptor beta chains sequenced from one sample in a study of blood T cell repertoires in COVID-19 (dated by TCRdb to the early 2020s). Libraries were built with the immunoSEQ multiplex PCR assay. TCRdb took over this immuneACCESS table, retaining in-frame rearrangements with V and J assigned. Such tables are incomplete; in checked studies, under half of the missing clones stem from an unresolved V gene, and the remainder is unexplained. The sample table shows fewer than 250,000 clones, and about 86% are seen once. 3.8% of the sample comes from the top ten. Sequencing used PBMCs or T cells enriched from blood (not recorded which). All receptors derive from a woman aged 40 to 50 with acute COVID-19.

The chain employs TRBV4-1 and TRBJ2-7, with D tentatively TRBD1 (6 bases). CDR3 length: 16 residues. V lost 1 base and J lost 4, with 17 bases in between. Per germline, CDR1 MGHRA and CDR2 YSYEKL. The CDR3 loop is CASSQGRGGSAYEQYF. CDR3 in DNA: TGCGCCAGCAGCCAAGGTAGAGGGGGTTCTGCGTACGAGCAGTACTTC.

The chain links TRBV7-9 to TRBJ2-3, with 11 positions matching TRBD2. CDR1 and CDR2 from the germline V gene are SEHNR and FQNEAQ (reference sequence). The CDR3 contains 16 residues. The V gene end was trimmed by 1 base and the J gene end by 4 bases; junction bases not matched to a gene: 4. This chain's CDR3 is CASSLGIAGGADTQYF. CDR3 coding DNA: TGTGCCAGCAGCTTAGGGATAGCGGGAGGGGCAGATACGCAGTATTTT.

CDR3 in amino acids: CASSQDLSATSGYEQYF. DNA of the CDR3: TGCGCCAGCAGCCAAGATCTCTCCGCAACTAGCGGGTACGAGCAGTACTTC. This sequence joins TRBV4-1 and TRBJ2-7; 9 nucleotides line up with TRBD2. The ends lost 0 bases at V and 4 bases at J; junction bases unmatched: 10. CDR1 and CDR2 (germline): MGHRA, YSYEKL. CDR3 length equals 17 residues.

The V and J genes are TRBV19 and TRBJ2-7, with a tentative D call TRBD2 (5 bases). V gave up 4 bases and J gave up 7 bases, with 14 bases separating them. The CDR3 contains 13 residues. The germline V gene encodes CDR1 LNHDA and CDR2 SQIVND (reference sequence). CDR3 DNA sequence: TGTGCCAGTAGTACAAATAGAGGGTGGGAGCAGTACTTC. This encodes CASSTNRGWEQYF.

The J gene is TRBJ2-5, the V gene TRBV28; TRBD2 matches 11 bases. This CDR3 has 12 amino acids. J lost 4 bases, V lost 8 bases, and 0 bases had no gene match. Germline V lookup: CDR1 MDHEN, CDR2 SYDVKM. The CDR3 region has the DNA TGTGCCAGCGGACTAGCGGGAGAGACCCAGTACTTC. Its protein is CASGLAGETQYF.

This rearrangement joins TRBV5-6 to TRBJ2-1, with D perhaps TRBD2 (6 bases). The CDR3 covers 14 residues. V was trimmed by 5 bases and J by 5 bases, leaving 14 bases between them. Per germline, CDR1 SGHDT and CDR2 YYEEEE. The CDR3 DNA is TGTGCCAGCAGTCTTAGCGGCAGCGACAATGAGCAGTTCTTC. Translated: CASSLSGSDNEQFF. The whole variable domain, filled in from reference TRBV5-6 and TRBJ2-1, reads DAGVTQSPTHLIKTRGQQVTLRCSPKSGHDTVSWYQQALGQGPQFIFQYYEEEERQRGNFPDRFSGHQFPNYSSELNVNALLLGDSALYLCASSLSGSDNEQFFGPGTRLTVL.

This clone was seen a few times. The chain links TRBV28 to TRBJ1-5; TRBD1 agrees at 9 bases. This CDR3 has 20 residues. Germline loops: CDR1 MDHEN, CDR2 SYDVKM. Unmatched junction bases numbered 18, after V lost 5 bases and J lost 1 base. CDR3 nucleotide sequence: TGTGCCAGCAGTCCTCCCTCCGGGACAGGGATTGGTCGGAGCAATCAGCCCCAGCATTTT. This encodes CASSPPSGTGIGRSNQPQHF. The full variable domain, with the rest looked up from reference TRBV28 and TRBJ1-5, is DVKVTQSSRYLVKRTGEKVFLECVQDMDHENMFWYRQDPGLGLRLIYFSYDVKMKEKGDIPEGYSVSREKKERFSLILESASTNQTSMYLCASSPPSGTGIGRSNQPQHFGDGTRLSIL.

This clone was counted once. CDR3: CASAGGFHYEQYF. CDR3 coding DNA: TGTGCCAGCGCAGGGGGGTTCCACTACGAGCAGTACTTC. The J gene is TRBJ2-7, the V gene TRBV28, with a weak D call TRBD1 (7 bases). This CDR3 has 13 residues. Germline V gene lookup returns CDR1 MDHEN and CDR2 SYDVKM. V dropped 8 bases and J dropped 3 bases, with 14 bases sitting between them. Using reference TRBV28 and TRBJ2-7 for the parts outside the CDR3, the full variable domain is DVKVTQSSRYLVKRTGEKVFLECVQDMDHENMFWYRQDPGLGLRLIYFSYDVKMKEKGDIPEGYSVSREKKERFSLILESASTNQTSMYLCASAGGFHYEQYFGPGTRLTVT.

Only one count was recorded for this clone. The chain carries TRBV11-2 and TRBJ1-3, with 8 bases aligning to TRBD1. V gave up 3 bases and J gave up 4 bases; unmatched junction bases: 5. The CDR3 loop spans 15 amino acids. Germline V gene sequence: CDR1 SGHAT, CDR2 FQNNGV. Here the CDR3 DNA reads TGTGCCAGCAGCTTCCAGGGGGCGGACGGAAACACCATATATTTT. Translating gives CASSFQGADGNTIYF.

This clone was found a few times. The chain has TRBV7-2 and TRBJ2-7, with 9 nucleotides matching TRBD2. The V gene end was trimmed by 1 base and the J gene end by 0 bases; junction bases not matched to a gene: 4. Per germline, CDR1 SGHTA and CDR2 FQGNSA. This CDR3 has 16 residues. CDR3 bases: TGTGCCAGCAGCTTAGTAGGTAGCGGGAGCTCCTACGAGCAGTACTTC. Translated, it gives CASSLVGSGSSYEQYF.

This clone has just a few counts. This chain connects TRBV15 to TRBJ2-3; 13 positions agree with TRBD2. The CDR3 consists of 19 residues. Germline values: CDR1 LNHNV, CDR2 YYDKDF (reference sequence). After removal of 0 bases from V and 3 bases from J, the junction contained 9 bases not matched to a gene. CDR3 loop: CATSRDIFGLAGDTDTQYF. CDR3 DNA: TGTGCCACCAGCAGAGACATTTTTGGACTAGCGGGAGATACAGATACGCAGTATTTT.

The CDR3 sequence is CASSLGGTHNQPQHF. CDR3 in DNA: TGTGCCAGCAGCTTAGGCGGGACCCACAATCAGCCCCAGCATTTT. The chain combines TRBV7-8 with TRBJ1-5, with a weak D call TRBD1 (5 bases). Trimming removed 1 base at V and 3 bases at J, with 10 bases between. Germline CDR1 SGHVS, CDR2 FQNEAQ. CDR3 length equals 15 residues.

The chain recombines TRBV14 with TRBJ2-1; 10 bases are shared with TRBD2. V gave up 6 bases and J gave up 6 bases; unmatched junction bases: 5. The length of the CDR3 is 14 residues. Germline V CDR1 and CDR2: SGHDN, FVKESK. CDR3 sequence reads: CASRPSGSGNEQFF. For the CDR3, the DNA is TGTGCCAGCAGGCCTAGCGGGAGTGGCAATGAGCAGTTCTTC.

This clone was observed once. The chain carries TRBV11-2 and TRBJ2-7; TRBD1 matches at 9 bases. Per germline, CDR1 SGHAT and CDR2 FQNNGV. This CDR3 region has 16 residues. V was clipped by 4 bases and J by 4 bases; unmatched bases: 11. CDR3 loop: CASSSSDRGPPYEQYF. The CDR3, as DNA: TGTGCCAGCAGCTCCTCGGACAGGGGTCCCCCTTACGAGCAGTACTTC.

CDR3 DNA: TGTGCCAGCGGGCAGGGGTCTGCTCAGCCCCAGCATTTT. It specifies CASGQGSAQPQHF. V is TRBV28 and J is TRBJ1-5; D may be TRBD1 (6 bases). Trimming cost V 8 bases and J 6 bases, with 14 bases left between them. The germline V gene has CDR1 MDHEN and CDR2 SYDVKM. This CDR3 has 13 residues.

The chain couples TRBV7-8 to TRBJ1-2; TRBD1 matches 10 bases. The length of the CDR3 is 17 residues. CDR1 is SGHVS and CDR2 is FQNEAQ in the germline V gene. Trimming removed 4 bases from V and 4 bases from J; junction bases left unmatched: 12. The CDR3 bases are TGTGCCAGCAGCTCCCCCGGGACAGGGGACCGCCTCTATGGCTACACCTTC. Translating gives CASSSPGTGDRLYGYTF.

The chain couples TRBV15 to TRBJ2-1; a weak D match, TRBD1 (5 bases). The CDR3 covers 17 residues. Per the germline V gene, CDR1 is LNHNV and CDR2 is YYDKDF (reference sequence). V was trimmed by 0 bases and J by 3 bases, leaving 15 bases between them. CDR3 loop: CATSRDGLTRGYNEQFF. CDR3 nucleotides: TGTGCCACCAGCAGAGATGGGCTGACAAGGGGCTACAATGAGCAGTTCTTC.

This chain connects TRBV29-1 to TRBJ1-1; D is unclear. The CDR3 contains 15 residues. Germline V gene sequence: CDR1 SQVTM, CDR2 ANQGSEA. The V end lost 4 bases, the J end lost 2 bases, and 17 bases lay between the germline ends. CDR3 residues: CSVVPGLYLNTEAFF. CDR3 DNA: TGCAGCGTTGTTCCAGGCCTATATCTAAACACTGAAGCTTTCTTT.

The chain joins TRBV27 to TRBJ2-7; 11 bases line up with TRBD2. The CDR3 totals 15 residues. The V gene end was trimmed by 5 bases and the J gene end by 6 bases; junction bases not matched to a gene: 9. Germline CDR1 reads MNHEY; CDR2 reads SMNVEV (reference sequence). CDR3 sequence reads: CASSQTSGSLREQYF. The CDR3 DNA sequence: TGTGCCAGCAGTCAAACTAGCGGGAGCCTCCGCGAGCAGTACTTC.

CDR3 bases: TGTGCCGGTGGTCAGGCAGACACTGAAGCTTTCTTT. Translated, it gives CAGGQADTEAFF. The chain carries TRBV28 and TRBJ1-1; D not resolved. Germline CDR1 reads MDHEN; CDR2 reads SYDVKM. This CDR3 has 12 amino acids. The V gene lost 11 bases and the J gene lost 3 bases, with 13 bases spanning the gap.

This clone has only a few counts. Additional DNA sequences in this sample encode the identical CDR3. V is TRBV6-6 and J is TRBJ1-2, with 7 bases that match TRBD1. Unmatched junction bases numbered 4, after V lost 6 bases and J lost 3 bases. This CDR3 is 13 amino acids long. Per germline, CDR1 MNHNY and CDR2 SVGAGI (reference sequence). The CDR3 bases are TGTGCCAGCAGCCCTACAGGGGACTATGGCTACACCTTC. It encodes CASSPTGDYGYTF.

This chain connects TRBV11-1 to TRBJ2-7; tentative D call: TRBD2 (5 bases). The CDR3 covers 14 residues. V was clipped by 5 bases and J by 1 base, with 12 bases between them. Germline V gene lookup returns CDR1 SGHAT and CDR2 FQDESV (reference sequence). This CDR3 is CASSRMDFSYEQYF. The CDR3 region has the DNA TGTGCCAGCAGCCGGATGGACTTTTCCTACGAGCAGTACTTC.

The V gene is TRBV6-2 or TRBV6-3, the J gene TRBJ2-7; 7 nucleotides agree with TRBD2. This CDR3 region has 14 residues. V shed 2 bases, J shed 3 bases, and the junction held 4 bases outside the gene matches. Looked up from germline, CDR1 is MNHEY and CDR2 is SVGEGT. Here the CDR3 reads CASSYGGSIYEQYF. The CDR3 DNA follows: TGTGCCAGCAGTTACGGCGGGAGCATCTACGAGCAGTACTTC.

The V call is TRBV28, the J call TRBJ1-5; D is unclear. The CDR3 sequence is 15 residues long. V lost 0 bases and J lost 4, with 10 bases in between. In germline, CDR1 is MDHEN, CDR2 SYDVKM. The CDR3 region is CASSLWQTTNQPQHF. The CDR3 bases are TGTGCCAGCAGTTTATGGCAGACAACTAATCAGCCCCAGCATTTT.